These 10 T cell receptor beta chains were sequenced from one sample in a study of T-cell memory formation after mild COVID-19. Each CDR3 protein gets one entry after TCRdb re-called the 5' RACE reads with MiXCR. The sample lists about 470,000 distinct CDR3 sequences; 20% to 30% were seen once. Sequenced sample: PBMCs or a T cell subset sorted from them (not recorded which). The origin of the receptors is an adult woman who had mild COVID-19 (a few samples of this study predate the infection). Cell type and time point are not known.

This clonotype showed up just a few times. The chain uses TRBV27 and TRBJ1-6, with D uncertain. CDR1 is MNHEY, CDR2 SMNVEV, per germline (reference sequence). The CDR3 contains 14 residues. The V end lost 3 bases, the J end lost 7 bases, and 10 bases lay between the germline ends. The CDR3 spells CASSLWAANSPLHF. The CDR3 DNA reads TGTGCCAGCAGTTTGTGGGCAGCAAATTCACCCCTCCACTTT.

The table lists this clonotype with a few counts. This chain joins TRBV19 and TRBJ2-1; D is perhaps TRBD1 (7 bases). The V end lost 6 bases, the J end lost 8 bases, and 14 bases lay between the germline ends. CDR1 is LNHDA and CDR2 is SQIVND in the germline V gene (reference sequence). The CDR3 consists of 13 residues. CDR3 nucleotides: TGTGCCAGTAGAAACAGGGGAGGCGATGAGCAGTTCTTC. This sequence encodes CASRNRGGDEQFF. Variable domain in full (rest from reference TRBV19 and TRBJ2-1): DGGITQSPKYLFRKEGQNVTLSCEQNLNHDAMYWYRQDPGQGLRLIYYSQIVNDFQKGDIAEGYSVSREKKESFPLTVTSAQKNPTAFYLCASRNRGGDEQFFGPGTRLTVL.

The chain employs TRBV20-1 and TRBJ2-4; no reliable D call. Germline V CDR1 and CDR2: DFQATT, SNEGSKA (reference sequence). This CDR3 region has 14 residues. With 3 bases removed from V and 10 bases from J, the gap between germline ends came to 19 bases. The CDR3 DNA reads TGCAGTGCTAGGAACAGCGCTCAAATGGGGATTCAGTACTTC. It encodes CSARNSAQMGIQYF.

The V and J genes are TRBV3-1 and TRBJ1-4; 7 bases line up with TRBD1. Trimming removed 4 bases from V and 0 bases from J; junction bases left unmatched: 5. Germline assignment: CDR1 LGHDT and CDR2 YNNKEL (reference sequence). CDR3 size: 16 residues. The CDR3 loop reads CASSRGTVATNEKLFF. The DNA of the CDR3 is TGTGCCAGCAGCCGGGGGACAGTTGCAACTAATGAAAAACTGTTTTTT. Filled out from reference TRBV3-1 and TRBJ1-4, the complete variable domain reads DTAVSQTPKYLVTQMGNDKSIKCEQNLGHDTMYWYKQDSKKFLKIMFSYNNKELIINETVPNRFSPKSPDKAHLNLHINSLELGDSAVYFCASSRGTVATNEKLFFGSGTQLSVL.

There are a few counts of this clonotype. The chain uses TRBV5-1 and TRBJ2-1; 7 bases fit TRBD2. Looked up from germline, CDR1 is SGHRS and CDR2 is YFSETQ. The CDR3 is 16 residues long. Trimming removed 4 bases from V and 5 bases from J; junction bases left unmatched: 12. The CDR3 region has the DNA TGCGCCAGCAGCCCCCTTAGGTCGGGGGGTAACAATGAGCAGTTCTTC. Amino acids: CASSPLRSGGNNEQFF.

This clonotype was counted only a few times. The rearrangement joins TRBV7-9 to TRBJ2-5; either TRBD1 or TRBD2 may supply D (5 bases each). This CDR3 is 12 amino acids long. The V end lost 6 bases, the J end lost 5 bases, and 10 bases lay between the germline ends. CDR1 is SEHNR, CDR2 FQNEAQ, per germline (reference sequence). The CDR3 DNA follows: TGTGCCAGCAGGTTCGAGGGGGAGACCCAGTACTTC. Its protein is CASRFEGETQYF.

This clonotype was seen a handful of times. This chain connects TRBV10-2 to TRBJ2-1; D is unclear. CDR1 is WSHSY and CDR2 is SAAADI in the germline V gene. V gave up 7 bases and J gave up 3 bases, with 4 bases separating them. The CDR3 is 11 residues long. The CDR3 here is CASTVYNEQFF. CDR3 bases: TGCGCCAGCACTGTCTACAATGAGCAGTTCTTC.

A few counts support this clonotype. V is TRBV18 and J is TRBJ2-3; D is ambiguous. V lost 1 base, J lost 4 bases, and 15 bases lay in between. This CDR3 spans 16 amino acids. Germline V gene data show CDR1 as KGHSH and CDR2 as LQKENI. Here the CDR3 DNA reads TGTGCCAGCTCACCACTCCCCCCTACGTCGGCAGATACGCAGTATTTT. Its protein product is CASSPLPPTSADTQYF.

V is TRBV5-4 and J is TRBJ2-3, with a tentative D call TRBD2 (6 bases). The CDR3 has 18 residues. V was cut by 0 bases and J by 1 base, with 18 bases left in between. Germline loops: CDR1 SGHNT, CDR2 YYREEE (reference sequence). The chain's CDR3 is CASSLVLIVGTGTDTQYF. The CDR3 DNA reads TGTGCCAGCAGCTTGGTGCTGATTGTTGGGACTGGCACAGATACGCAGTATTTT. Supplemented by reference TRBV5-4 and TRBJ2-3, the full variable domain reads ETGVTQSPTHLIKTRGQQVTLRCSSQSGHNTVSWYQQALGQGPQFIFQYYREEENGRGNFPPRFSGLQFPNYSSELNVNALELDDSALYLCASSLVLIVGTGTDTQYFGPGTRLTVL.

V usage is TRBV28 and J usage is TRBJ1-1; 7 bases fit TRBD1. V was clipped by 3 bases and J by 5 bases; unmatched bases: 9. The CDR3 extends over 15 amino acids. The germline gives CDR1 MDHEN, CDR2 SYDVKM. The CDR3: CASSFLGGGGTEAFF. The CDR3 DNA reads as TGTGCCAGCAGTTTTTTAGGGGGCGGGGGGACTGAAGCTTTCTTT.